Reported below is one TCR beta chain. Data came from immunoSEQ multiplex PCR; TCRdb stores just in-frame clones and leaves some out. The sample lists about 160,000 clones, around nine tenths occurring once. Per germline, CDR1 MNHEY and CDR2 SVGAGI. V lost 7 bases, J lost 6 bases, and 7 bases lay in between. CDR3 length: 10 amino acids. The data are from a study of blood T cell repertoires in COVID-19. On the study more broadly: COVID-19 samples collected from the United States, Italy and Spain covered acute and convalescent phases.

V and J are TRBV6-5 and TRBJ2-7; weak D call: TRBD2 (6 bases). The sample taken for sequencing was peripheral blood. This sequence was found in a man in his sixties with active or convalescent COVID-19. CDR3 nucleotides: TGTGCCAGCACCGGGGGCGAGCAGTACTTC. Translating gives CASTGGEQYF.